This TCR beta chain was sequenced for a study of CD8 T cells in cerebrospinal fluid in Alzheimer's disease. Study as a whole: CSF T cell clonal expansion was assessed by plate-based nested PCR and droplet-based sequencing. General observations from the study: EBV-specific clones were neither the most expanded nor enriched in Alzheimer's patients.

Of note for this clonotype: Its antigen is as yet unknown.

CSF cells were profiled by 10X single-cell V(D)J and 5' expression. No DNA is given; TCRdb re-called the 10x single-cell sequencing reads and lists each CDR3 protein once. The sample features more than 1,000 distinct CDR3 sequences, with about 7.4% in its top ten. The germline V gene has CDR1 LNHDA and CDR2 SQIVND (reference sequence). This CDR3 has 14 residues. The receptor's source is a human donor in good health. The source material was cerebrospinal fluid. The chain employs TRBV19 and TRBJ2-7; the TCRdb D gene call, TRBD1, has no DNA to confirm it. CDR3 region: CASSVQGGAYEQYF.